This TCR beta chain was sequenced for a study of blood T cell repertoires in COVID-19. The wider study: Both acute and convalescent COVID-19 samples were obtained from the United States, Italy and Spain. From T cells, B-cell-depleted T cells, or PBMCs came the material, which was cDNA or gDNA.

Source study methods: Quantification of nucleated cells was approximated via reference gene primer amplification. The repertoire was sequenced with immunoSEQ multiplex PCR; TCRdb's copy has only in-frame clones and lacks some. That table is the source of V, J and clone size, and D and trimming were worked out from the DNA. Among approximately 120,000 clones listed, around 81% were seen once. From germline, CDR1 is KGHDR and CDR2 SFDVKD. The CDR3 is made up of 16 amino acids. Trimming pared 5 bases from V and 5 bases from J, leaving 18 bases between. Sequenced input: peripheral blood. The sequence was collected from a human donor in a cohort sampled during active or convalescent COVID-19. V is TRBV24-1 and J is TRBJ1-5, with D maybe TRBD1 (5 bases). The CDR3 DNA is TGTGCCACCAGTGGTCCAGGGTTTGGTCCCGATCAGCCCCAGCATTTT. Protein: CATSGPGFGPDQPQHF.